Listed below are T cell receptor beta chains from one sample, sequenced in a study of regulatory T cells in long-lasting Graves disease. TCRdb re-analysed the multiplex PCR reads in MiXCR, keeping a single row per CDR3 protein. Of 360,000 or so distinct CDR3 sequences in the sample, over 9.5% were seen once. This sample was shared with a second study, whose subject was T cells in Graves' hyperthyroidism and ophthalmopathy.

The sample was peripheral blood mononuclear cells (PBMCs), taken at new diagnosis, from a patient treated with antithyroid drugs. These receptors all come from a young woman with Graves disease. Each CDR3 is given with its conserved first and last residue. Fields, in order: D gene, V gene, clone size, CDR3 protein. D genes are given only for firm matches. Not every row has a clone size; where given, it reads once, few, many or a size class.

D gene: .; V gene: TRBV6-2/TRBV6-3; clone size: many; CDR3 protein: CASSQTTDTQYF
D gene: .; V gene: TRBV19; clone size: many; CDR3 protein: CASSISLATGELFF
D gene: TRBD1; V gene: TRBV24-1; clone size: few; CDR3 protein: CATEDRAEQFF
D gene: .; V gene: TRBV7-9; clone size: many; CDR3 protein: CASSWVQITSTDTQYF
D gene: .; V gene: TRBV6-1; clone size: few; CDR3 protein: CASTVSVGQPQHF
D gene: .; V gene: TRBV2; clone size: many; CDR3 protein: CASSEASGARWEKLFF
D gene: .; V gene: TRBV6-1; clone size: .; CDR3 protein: CASSITGWNQPQHF
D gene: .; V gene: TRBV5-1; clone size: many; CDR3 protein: CASTFGDTQYF
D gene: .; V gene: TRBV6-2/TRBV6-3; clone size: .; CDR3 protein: CASSYSETDYGYTF
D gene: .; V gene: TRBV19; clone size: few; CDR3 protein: CASSTEYTDTQYF
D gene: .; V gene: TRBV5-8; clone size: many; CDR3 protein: CASSFRRGGNTIYF
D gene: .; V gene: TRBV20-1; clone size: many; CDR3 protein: CSVGIKSYEQYF
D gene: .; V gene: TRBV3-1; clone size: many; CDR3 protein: CASSLQGAGVSGELFF
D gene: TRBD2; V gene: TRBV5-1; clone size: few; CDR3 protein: CASSPIAGGNEQFF
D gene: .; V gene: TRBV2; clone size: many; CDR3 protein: CARKRAGSWYEVRSYNEQFF
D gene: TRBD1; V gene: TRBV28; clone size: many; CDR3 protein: CASSPRTGSYIALNEQFF
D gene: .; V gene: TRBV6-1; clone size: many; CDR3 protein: CASSEVERGYGYTF
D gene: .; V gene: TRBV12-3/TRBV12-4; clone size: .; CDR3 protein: CASSLHGGLPQHF
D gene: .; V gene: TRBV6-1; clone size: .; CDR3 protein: CASPDRRGTKNIQYF
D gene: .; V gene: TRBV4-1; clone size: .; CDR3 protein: CASSQSIKHDEAFF
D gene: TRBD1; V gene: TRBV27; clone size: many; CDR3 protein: CASSLRGPFRAFF
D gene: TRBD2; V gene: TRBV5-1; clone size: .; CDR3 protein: CASSGRGYYEQYF
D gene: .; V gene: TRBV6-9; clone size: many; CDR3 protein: CASSYRAGRSEAFF
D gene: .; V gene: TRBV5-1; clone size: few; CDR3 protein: CASSLRGTVGETQYF
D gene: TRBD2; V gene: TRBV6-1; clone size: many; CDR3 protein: CASNPLSGGHTGELFF
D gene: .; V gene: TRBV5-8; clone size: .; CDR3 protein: CASRQRGTGELFF
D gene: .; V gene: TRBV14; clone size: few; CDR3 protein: CASSPRARQPNTEAFF
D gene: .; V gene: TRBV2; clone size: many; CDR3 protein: CASEATGTHQPQHF
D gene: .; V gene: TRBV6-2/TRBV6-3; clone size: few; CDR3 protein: CASSPGAGSNYGYTF
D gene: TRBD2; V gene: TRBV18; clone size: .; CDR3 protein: CASSPRGFLAGPGEQFF
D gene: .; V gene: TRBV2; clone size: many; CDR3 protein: CASSDPNDQITQYF
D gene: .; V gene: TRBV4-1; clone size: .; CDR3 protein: CASSQEGASRRETQYF
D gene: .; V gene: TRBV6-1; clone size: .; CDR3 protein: CASSTGGQRDYTF
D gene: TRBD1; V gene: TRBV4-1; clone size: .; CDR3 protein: CATATQGSTEAFF
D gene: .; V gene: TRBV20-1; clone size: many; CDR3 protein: CSARNRPDEAFF
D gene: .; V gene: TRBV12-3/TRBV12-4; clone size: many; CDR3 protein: CASRPIGAGNTIYF
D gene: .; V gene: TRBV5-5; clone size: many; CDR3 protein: CASSSRGLQRDNEQFF
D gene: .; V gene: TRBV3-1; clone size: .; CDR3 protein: CASSQGTRGAFF
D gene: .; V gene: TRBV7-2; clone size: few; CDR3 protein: CASSRTAINSNQPQHF